This T cell receptor beta chain was recovered during a study of cytomegalovirus exposure and HLA in healthy donors. Study-wide points: Cytomegalovirus association was listed for under 200 TCR beta chains. Earlier analysis looked at TCR beta V segments, and most were productive about 87% or about 30% of the time. Reports described diagnosis of cytomegalovirus status by the classifier as highly specific and sensitive.

The CDR3 totals 15 residues. V lost 5 bases, J lost 2 bases, and 8 bases stayed unmatched. The germline gives CDR1 LNHDA, CDR2 SQIVND (reference sequence). Worth noting for this clone: Its antigen is as yet unknown.

A multiplex PCR was run with 60 Vbeta primers and 13 Jbeta primers. The table came from immunoSEQ multiplex PCR; TCRdb's copy has only in-frame clones and leaves some out. The table has 100,000 to 150,000 clones, around 84% seen once; the top ten hold 1.8%. This rearrangement joins TRBV19 to TRBJ2-7; TRBD1 matches at 8 bases. The material sequenced was PBMCs. The sequence was collected from a man between 18 and 29 years old in good health and CMV-seronegative. The CDR3 reads CASSRGQVVTYEQYF. For the CDR3, the DNA is TGTGCCAGTAGTCGGGGACAGGTAGTCACCTACGAGCAGTACTTC. The entire variable domain, with the rest obtained from reference TRBV19 and TRBJ2-7, is as follows: DGGITQSPKYLFRKEGQNVTLSCEQNLNHDAMYWYRQDPGQGLRLIYYSQIVNDFQKGDIAEGYSVSREKKESFPLTVTSAQKNPTAFYLCASSRGQVVTYEQYFGPGTRLTVT.